These 32 T cell receptor beta chains originate from one sample sequenced in a study of T cells after yellow fever vaccination. In TCRdb, the 5' RACE reads were re-called with MiXCR into one record per CDR3 protein. The data show 80,000 to 100,000 distinct CDR3 sequences, roughly 10% seen once. This specimen was CD8+ T cells not binding an NS4B(214-222) dextramer, sorted from PBMCs, taken roughly 14 days after the first yellow fever vaccination. Receptors were obtained from a man aged 18 to 29 who received the YFV17D yellow fever vaccine.

This sequence joins TRBV4-1 and TRBJ2-5, with 11 bases fitting TRBD2. Trimming cost V 6 bases and J 1 base; bases outside gene matches: 4. CDR1 MGHRA and CDR2 YSYEKL come from the germline V gene. The CDR3 consists of 15 residues. The CDR3 loop is CASSPTSGGQETQYF. The CDR3, as DNA: TGCGCCAGCAGTCCAACTAGCGGGGGCCAAGAGACCCAGTACTTC.

This clonotype has only a few counts. V and J are TRBV12-3 or TRBV12-4 and TRBJ1-2; D gene unclear. V shed 1 base and J shed 4 bases, with 7 bases lying between them. The CDR3 contains 13 residues. The CDR3 sequence is CASSLETSYGYTF. DNA for the CDR3: TGTGCCAGCAGTTTAGAGACCTCCTATGGCTACACCTTC.

CDR3 bases: TGTGCCAGCAGCTTAGCGGGGTTCACAGATACGCAGTATTTT. Translating gives CASSLAGFTDTQYF. The chain combines TRBV7-6 with TRBJ2-3; D gene ambiguous. V dropped 0 bases and J dropped 2 bases, with 6 bases sitting between them. The CDR3 covers 14 residues. Germline values: CDR1 SGHVS, CDR2 FNYEAQ.

V usage is TRBV7-9 and J usage is TRBJ2-5; no firm D call. Germline CDR1 and CDR2: SEHNR and FQNEAQ (reference sequence). Trimming cost V 1 base and J 2 bases, with 8 bases left between them. The CDR3 length is 14 residues. CDR3 DNA sequence: TGTGCCAGCAGCTTAGTAGCCGTACAAGAGACCCAGTACTTC. It codes for CASSLVAVQETQYF.

This clonotype was observed many times. The chain carries TRBV20-1 and TRBJ1-1; D remains unclear. The CDR3 consists of 16 residues. Germline assignment: CDR1 DFQATT and CDR2 SNEGSKA (reference sequence). Between the trimmed V and J ends, which lost 5 bases and 0 bases, there was a span of 19 bases. CDR3 DNA: TGCAGTGCTCGTCGTGGCGCGGAGCGCATGAACACTGAAGCTTTCTTT. It encodes CSARRGAERMNTEAFF.

The sample holds a few counts of this clonotype. The chain employs TRBV9 and TRBJ2-1; TRBD2 matches at 11 bases. V lost 3 bases to trimming and J lost 7 bases; unmatched junction nucleotides: 6. Germline loops: CDR1 SGDLS, CDR2 YYNGEE. The CDR3 has 15 amino acids. The CDR3 loop is CASSAASGGMNEQFF. The CDR3 nucleotides are TGTGCCAGCAGCGCCGCTAGCGGGGGGATGAATGAGCAGTTCTTC.

This clonotype occurred a few times. The chain has TRBV7-6 and TRBJ2-7; 12 nucleotides align to TRBD2. Germline V CDR1 and CDR2: SGHVS, FNYEAQ. V shed 3 bases, J shed 2 bases, and the junction held 8 bases outside the gene matches. The CDR3 has 17 amino acids. The DNA of the CDR3 is TGTGCCAGCAGCTTTGCCGACGCTAGCGGGGGGGCCTACGAGCAGTACTTC. Translation: CASSFADASGGAYEQYF.

This clonotype was seen many times. This rearrangement joins TRBV12-3 or TRBV12-4 to TRBJ1-5; D may be TRBD1 (6 bases). V was cut by 8 bases and J by 3 bases, with 17 bases left in between. This CDR3 has 15 amino acids. The CDR3 loop is CASRMGGLYNQPQHF. The CDR3 DNA reads as TGTGCCAGCCGTATGGGGGGCCTCTACAATCAGCCCCAGCATTTT.

This clonotype was seen more than once but under ten times. The gene calls are TRBV5-1 and TRBJ1-1; D not resolved. From germline, CDR1 is SGHRS and CDR2 YFSETQ. This CDR3 is built from 12 residues. V lost 7 bases to trimming and J lost 0 bases, with 7 bases between them. The CDR3 coding sequence is TGCGCCAGCGGTTCAATGAACACTGAAGCTTTCTTT. Translated, it gives CASGSMNTEAFF.

This clonotype showed up just a few times. The J gene is TRBJ2-5, the V gene TRBV12-3 or TRBV12-4, with D maybe TRBD2 (7 bases). V gave up 5 bases and J gave up 4 bases, with 20 bases separating them. CDR3 length: 16 amino acids. The CDR3 nucleotides read TGTGCCAGCAGTCCCTGGGGGGGGGGCGAGGGAGAGACCCAGTACTTC. Its protein is CASSPWGGGEGETQYF.

The rearrangement joins TRBV15 to TRBJ2-7, with D perhaps assigned TRBD1 or TRBD2 (5 bases each). This CDR3 region has 14 residues. The germline V gene encodes CDR1 LNHNV and CDR2 YYDKDF (reference sequence). V gave up 6 bases and J gave up 0 bases, with 12 bases separating them. CDR3: CATRETGLSYEQYF. CDR3 nucleotides: TGTGCCACCAGAGAGACGGGGCTCTCCTACGAGCAGTACTTC.

This clonotype was counted many times. The chain recombines TRBV6-1 with TRBJ2-5; 12 positions agree with TRBD2. V gave up 6 bases and J gave up 4 bases; unmatched junction bases: 6. Germline-derived CDR1 and CDR2 are MNHNS and SASEGT. CDR3 length: 15 residues. CDR3 protein: CASSELAGGSETQYF. As DNA, the CDR3 is TGTGCCAGCAGCGAACTAGCGGGGGGATCAGAGACCCAGTACTTC.

This sequence joins TRBV7-6 and TRBJ1-3, with 8 bases fitting TRBD1. V lost 2 bases to trimming and J lost 0 bases; unmatched junction nucleotides: 9. The germline CDR1 and CDR2 sequences are SGHVS and FNYEAQ. CDR3 length equals 18 residues. The DNA of the CDR3 is TGTGCCAGCAGCTTATCCTCCGGGACAGGTCCCTCTGGAAACACCATATATTTT. Translated, it gives CASSLSSGTGPSGNTIYF. The full variable domain, with the rest looked up from reference TRBV7-6 and TRBJ1-3, is GAGVSQSPRYKVTKRGQDVALRCDPISGHVSLYWYRQALGQGPEFLTYFNYEAQQDKSGLPNDRFSAERPEGSISTLTIQRTEQRDSAMYRCASSLSSGTGPSGNTIYFGEGSWLTVV.

This clonotype has a single count. Germline and junction disagree at one end, which may indicate a read error. The CDR3 DNA sequence: TGTGCCATCAGCCACGGGCAGGTCTACGAGCAGTACTTC. Its protein is CAISHGQVYEQYF. The genes are TRBV5-6 and TRBJ2-7; D is unresolved. This CDR3 region has 13 residues. Germline V gene sequence: CDR1 SGHDT, CDR2 YYEEEE.

The chain recombines TRBV9 with TRBJ1-2, with 7 bases matching TRBD1. The CDR3 runs 11 residues. The V gene's germline CDR1 is SGDLS and CDR2 YYNGEE. Trimming at V came to 3 bases and at J to 10 bases, leaving 3 bases not matched to a gene. The DNA for the CDR3 is TGTGCCAGCAGCGCGACAGGGATCTACACCTTC. It translates to CASSATGIYTF.

This clonotype was found a few times. The chain uses TRBV18 and TRBJ1-1; D not resolved. This CDR3 spans 14 amino acids. Germline V gene lookup returns CDR1 KGHSH and CDR2 LQKENI. The germline V and J ends were trimmed by 3 bases and 3 bases, with 11 bases remaining between them. The CDR3 coding sequence is TGTGCCAGCTCACCTGGAACCCTTTACACTGAAGCTTTCTTT. Translating gives CASSPGTLYTEAFF.

This clonotype was detected a few times. The J gene is TRBJ2-1, the V gene TRBV13; D is ambiguous. This CDR3 region has 12 residues. With 2 bases removed from V and 7 bases from J, the gap between germline ends came to 6 bases. Germline CDR1 PRHDT, CDR2 FYEKMQ (reference sequence). CDR3 DNA: TGTGCCAGCAGCTTACCCCAGAATGAGCAGTTCTTC. Its protein is CASSLPQNEQFF.

The table lists this clonotype with a few counts. CDR3 residues: CASRPQGGHSRAEAFF. For the CDR3, the DNA is TGTGCCAGCCGCCCCCAGGGCGGACATAGCCGTGCTGAAGCTTTCTTT. The chain carries TRBV2 and TRBJ1-1; D possibly corresponds to TRBD1 (5 bases). The V and J ends lost 8 bases and 6 bases respectively, with 25 bases between them. The CDR3 spans 16 residues. Germline V gives CDR1 SNHLY, CDR2 FYNNEI.

Ten or more counts support this clonotype. The CDR3 spells CSARSSGDTGELFF. In nucleotides, the CDR3 is TGCAGTGCTAGAAGTAGCGGGGACACCGGGGAGCTGTTTTTT. V usage is TRBV20-1 and J usage is TRBJ2-2, with TRBD2 identical over 8 bases. V gave up 2 bases and J gave up 3 bases; unmatched junction bases: 2. CDR3 size: 14 residues. Germline CDR1 reads DFQATT; CDR2 reads SNEGSKA (reference sequence).

This chain joins TRBV6-1 and TRBJ1-1; the D is unclear. Trimming removed 2 bases at V and 4 bases at J, with 11 bases between. The CDR3 runs to 14 residues. Germline-derived CDR1 and CDR2 are MNHNS and SASEGT. As DNA, the CDR3 is TGTGCCAGCAGTGAATGGCTCCTTGGCACTGAAGCTTTCTTT. It is translated as CASSEWLLGTEAFF.

This sequence joins TRBV12-3 or TRBV12-4 and TRBJ1-1; D uncertain. The CDR3 is made up of 14 amino acids. With 1 base removed from V and 1 base from J, the gap between germline ends came to 7 bases. The CDR3 protein is CASSLDIGNTEAFF. The CDR3, as DNA: TGTGCCAGCAGTTTAGATATCGGGAACACTGAAGCTTTCTTT.

This clonotype appeared a few times. The gene calls are TRBV19 and TRBJ2-2, with TRBD1 as a possible D gene (6 bases). V shed 5 bases and J shed 7 bases, with 8 bases lying between them. Germline lookup yields CDR1 LNHDA and CDR2 SQIVND (reference sequence). This CDR3 contains 12 residues. Written as DNA, the CDR3 is TGTGCCAGTAGTTCAGGGGTCGGGGAGCTGTTTTTT. Translating gives CASSSGVGELFF.

The chain couples TRBV11-2 to TRBJ2-3, with a weak D call TRBD2 (7 bases). Germline values: CDR1 SGHAT, CDR2 FQNNGV. V was pared by 3 bases and J by 2 bases, with 15 bases between. The CDR3 runs 16 residues. This chain's CDR3 is CASSLGGLALTDTQYF. The CDR3 nucleotides are TGTGCCAGCAGCTTGGGGGGGCTAGCCCTCACAGATACGCAGTATTTT.

This clonotype was recorded a few times. The V gene is TRBV4-3, the J gene TRBJ1-2; D remains unclear. Deletions cut 0 bases from V and 3 bases from J, with 14 bases between. The CDR3 has 16 amino acids. Germline lookup yields CDR1 LGHNA and CDR2 YSLEER. The CDR3 DNA is TGCGCCAGCAGCCAAGATCCGGCAGCACTGGACTATGGCTACACCTTC. Its translation is CASSQDPAALDYGYTF.

This clonotype was seen a few times. The gene calls are TRBV5-1 and TRBJ1-2; D ambiguous. V lost 0 bases to trimming and J lost 0 bases, with 12 bases between them. CDR1 SGHRS and CDR2 YFSETQ come from the germline V gene. The CDR3 is 16 residues long. The CDR3 loop is CASSLANIGPNYGYTF. In DNA form, the CDR3 reads TGCGCCAGCAGCTTGGCCAACATAGGCCCTAACTATGGCTACACCTTC.

The chain uses TRBV5-6 and TRBJ2-2, with D perhaps given as TRBD1 or TRBD2 (5 bases each). The V and J ends lost 1 base and 4 bases respectively, with 11 bases between them. From germline, CDR1 is SGHDT and CDR2 YYEEEE. This CDR3 has 15 amino acids. Here the CDR3 reads CASSLILGVTGELFF. CDR3 in DNA: TGTGCCAGCAGCTTGATATTGGGGGTCACCGGGGAGCTGTTTTTT. Full variable domain (missing parts from reference TRBV5-6 and TRBJ2-2): DAGVTQSPTHLIKTRGQQVTLRCSPKSGHDTVSWYQQALGQGPQFIFQYYEEEERQRGNFPDRFSGHQFPNYSSELNVNALLLGDSALYLCASSLILGVTGELFFGEGSRLTVL.

This rearrangement joins TRBV21-1 to TRBJ2-5; the table's D call of TRBD2 was not tested on the DNA. TRBV21-1 is noted as a pseudogene. The CDR3 has 20 amino acids. The CDR3 reads CASSGKKGPPSGGPGETQYF. The CDR3 DNA sequence: TGTGCCAGCAGTGGCAAGAAGGGTCCGCCTAGCGGGGGGCCGGGGGAGACCCAGTACTTC.

The chain carries TRBV12-3 or TRBV12-4 and TRBJ2-3; 11 bases match TRBD2. The V and J ends lost 5 bases and 5 bases, in that order; junction bases with no gene match: 9. The CDR3 totals 16 residues. The chain's CDR3 is CASSPLAGGLVDTQYF. In DNA, the CDR3 is TGTGCCAGCAGTCCCTTAGCGGGGGGGCTGGTAGATACGCAGTATTTT.

There are a few counts of this clonotype. The chain is built from TRBV7-9 and TRBJ1-1; possible D gene TRBD1, 6 bases. The germline V gene has CDR1 SEHNR and CDR2 FQNEAQ (reference sequence). The CDR3 is 14 residues long. The V end was cut by 3 bases, the J end by 5 bases, with 13 bases between. CDR3 bases: TGTGCCAGCAGCTTTGGGGGCCTAAGAACTGAAGCTTTCTTT. This codes for CASSFGGLRTEAFF.

The J gene is TRBJ2-5, the V gene TRBV4-1; 7 bases are shared with TRBD2. Germline V gene sequence: CDR1 MGHRA, CDR2 YSYEKL. CDR3 size: 14 residues. V was pared by 4 bases and J by 2 bases, with 4 bases of the junction left unmatched. CDR3 nucleotide sequence: TGCGCCAGCAGCCGAGCGGGACGTCAAGAGACCCAGTACTTC. It codes for CASSRAGRQETQYF.

This clonotype was found a few times. The rearrangement links TRBV12-3 or TRBV12-4 to TRBJ2-7, with a possible D match to TRBD1 (6 bases). The CDR3 sequence is 12 residues long. V was shortened by 5 bases and J by 6 bases, with 11 bases between the two germline ends. This chain's CDR3 is CASSPTGFEQYV. CDR3 nucleotide sequence: TGTGCCAGCAGTCCCACAGGGTTCGAGCAGTACGTC.

This clonotype was counted only a few times. The chain has TRBV4-2 and TRBJ2-7, with 10 positions matching TRBD2. V lost 2 bases and J lost 5; bases outside the gene matches: 3. Looked up from germline, CDR1 is LGHNA and CDR2 is YNFKEQ. The CDR3 extends over 14 amino acids. The CDR3 here is CASSQFLAGDEQYF. CDR3 sequence (DNA): TGTGCCAGCAGCCAATTCCTAGCGGGGGACGAGCAGTACTTC.